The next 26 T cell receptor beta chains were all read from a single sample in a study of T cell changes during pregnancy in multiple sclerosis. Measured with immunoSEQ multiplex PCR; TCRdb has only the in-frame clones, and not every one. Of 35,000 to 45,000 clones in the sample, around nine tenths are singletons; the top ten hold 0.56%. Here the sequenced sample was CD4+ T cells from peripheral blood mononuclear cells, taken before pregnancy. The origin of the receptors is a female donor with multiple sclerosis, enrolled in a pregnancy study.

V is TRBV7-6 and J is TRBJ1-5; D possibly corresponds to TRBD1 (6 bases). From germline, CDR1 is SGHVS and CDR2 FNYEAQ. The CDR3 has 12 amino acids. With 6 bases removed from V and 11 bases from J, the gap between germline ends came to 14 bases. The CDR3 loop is CASSLIQGAQHF. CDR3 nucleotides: TGTGCCAGCAGTCTTATACAGGGAGCCCAGCATTTT.

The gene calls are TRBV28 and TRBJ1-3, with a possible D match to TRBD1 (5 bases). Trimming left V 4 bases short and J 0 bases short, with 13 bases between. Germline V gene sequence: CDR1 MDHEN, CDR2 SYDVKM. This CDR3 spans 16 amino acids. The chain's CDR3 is CASSSHDRFSGNTIYF. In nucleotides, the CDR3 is TGTGCCAGCAGTTCGCACGACAGATTCTCTGGAAACACCATATATTTT.

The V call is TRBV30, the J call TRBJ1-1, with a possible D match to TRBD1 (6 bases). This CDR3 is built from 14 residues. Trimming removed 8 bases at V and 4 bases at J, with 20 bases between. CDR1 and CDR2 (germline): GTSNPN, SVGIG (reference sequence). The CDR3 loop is CALERSFRGTEAFF. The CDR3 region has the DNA TGTGCCCTCGAGAGGTCCTTCAGGGGCACTGAAGCTTTCTTT.

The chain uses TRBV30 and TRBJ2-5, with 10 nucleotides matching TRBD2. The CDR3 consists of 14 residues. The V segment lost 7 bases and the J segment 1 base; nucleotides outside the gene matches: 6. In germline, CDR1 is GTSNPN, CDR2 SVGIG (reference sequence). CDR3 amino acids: CALSAGGFQETQYF. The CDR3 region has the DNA TGTGCCTTATCAGCGGGGGGGTTCCAAGAGACCCAGTACTTC. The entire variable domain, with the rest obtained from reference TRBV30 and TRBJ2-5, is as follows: SQTIHQWPATLVQPVGSPLSLECTVEGTSNPNLYWYRQAAGRGLQLLFYSVGIGQISSEVPQNLSASRPQDRQFILSSKKLLLSDSGFYLCALSAGGFQETQYFGPGTRLLVL.

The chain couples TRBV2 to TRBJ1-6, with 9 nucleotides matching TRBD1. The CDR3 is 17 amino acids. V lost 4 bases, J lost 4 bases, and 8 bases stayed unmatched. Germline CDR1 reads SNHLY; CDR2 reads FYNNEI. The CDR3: CASSALQGAFYNSPLHF. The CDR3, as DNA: TGTGCCAGCAGTGCCCTACAGGGGGCGTTTTATAATTCACCCCTCCACTTT.

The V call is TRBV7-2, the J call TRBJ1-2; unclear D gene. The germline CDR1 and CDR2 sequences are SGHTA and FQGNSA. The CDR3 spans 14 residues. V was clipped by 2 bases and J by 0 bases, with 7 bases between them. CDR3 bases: TGTGCCAGCAGCTTATTAACGGCTAACTATGGCTACACCTTC. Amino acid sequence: CASSLLTANYGYTF.

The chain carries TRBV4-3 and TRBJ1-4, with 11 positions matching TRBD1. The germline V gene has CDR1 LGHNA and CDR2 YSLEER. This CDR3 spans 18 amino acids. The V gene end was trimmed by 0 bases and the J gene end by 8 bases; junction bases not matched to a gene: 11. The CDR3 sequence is CASSQDRTGGDRREKLFF. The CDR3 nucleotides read TGCGCCAGCAGCCAAGACCGGACAGGGGGCGACCGAAGGGAAAAACTGTTTTTT.

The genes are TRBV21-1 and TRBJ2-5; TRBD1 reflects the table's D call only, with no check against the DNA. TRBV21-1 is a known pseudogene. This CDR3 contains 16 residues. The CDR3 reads CASSKGGTGRQETQYF. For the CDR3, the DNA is TGTGCCAGCAGCAAAGGAGGGACAGGCCGACAAGAGACCCAGTACTTC.

The CDR3 nucleotides read TGTGCCAGCAGCTTAGATCGAGGACACCAGCATTTT. Protein: CASSLDRGHQHF. The rearrangement uses TRBV7-8 and TRBJ1-5; weak D call: TRBD1 (5 bases). The CDR3 runs 12 residues. Germline-derived CDR1 and CDR2 are SGHVS and FQNEAQ. Trimming removed 1 base from V and 12 bases from J, with 10 bases in between.

CDR3 DNA: TGTGCCAGCAGTTTATGGCGCAGGGCTAAACACTATGGCTACACCTTC. Translating it yields CASSLWRRAKHYGYTF. The chain employs TRBV28 and TRBJ1-2; D might be TRBD1 (5 bases). CDR1 is MDHEN, CDR2 SYDVKM, per germline. The CDR3 is made up of 16 amino acids. The V end lost 0 bases, the J end lost 3 bases, and 14 bases lay between the germline ends.

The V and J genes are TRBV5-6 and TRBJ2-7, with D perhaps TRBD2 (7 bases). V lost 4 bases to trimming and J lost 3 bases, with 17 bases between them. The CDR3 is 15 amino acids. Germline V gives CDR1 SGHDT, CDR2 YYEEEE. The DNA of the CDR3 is TGTGCCAGCAGCCCCATGGGGGGGGCCTACTACGAGCAGTACTTC. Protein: CASSPMGGAYYEQYF.

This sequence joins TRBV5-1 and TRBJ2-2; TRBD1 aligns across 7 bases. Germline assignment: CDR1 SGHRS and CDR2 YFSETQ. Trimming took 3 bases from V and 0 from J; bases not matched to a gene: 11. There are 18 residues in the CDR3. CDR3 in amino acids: CASSSGTAKRTNTGELFF. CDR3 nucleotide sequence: TGCGCCAGCAGCTCCGGGACAGCTAAACGGACGAACACCGGGGAGCTGTTTTTT.

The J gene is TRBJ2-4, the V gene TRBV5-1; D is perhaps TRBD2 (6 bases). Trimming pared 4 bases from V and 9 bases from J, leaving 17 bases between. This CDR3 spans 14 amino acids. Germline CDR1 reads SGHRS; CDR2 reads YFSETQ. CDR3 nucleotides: TGCGCCAGCAGCCCTGGAGAGGAGGGAAGCATTCAGTACTTC. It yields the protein CASSPGEEGSIQYF.

The CDR3 here is CAWSVPGGTDTQYF. CDR3 in DNA: TGTGCCTGGAGTGTACCAGGGGGGACAGATACGCAGTATTTT. This chain joins TRBV30 and TRBJ2-3; tentative D call: TRBD1 (7 bases). V was pared by 0 bases and J by 3 bases, with 10 bases between. The CDR3 loop spans 14 amino acids. The V gene's germline CDR1 is GTSNPN and CDR2 SVGIG (reference sequence).

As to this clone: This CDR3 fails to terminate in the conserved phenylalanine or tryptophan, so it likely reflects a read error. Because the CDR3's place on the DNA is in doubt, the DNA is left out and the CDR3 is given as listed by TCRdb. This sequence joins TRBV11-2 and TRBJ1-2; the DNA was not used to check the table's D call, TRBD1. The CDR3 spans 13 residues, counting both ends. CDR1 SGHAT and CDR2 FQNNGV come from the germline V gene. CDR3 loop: CASSLQAGQGTDL.

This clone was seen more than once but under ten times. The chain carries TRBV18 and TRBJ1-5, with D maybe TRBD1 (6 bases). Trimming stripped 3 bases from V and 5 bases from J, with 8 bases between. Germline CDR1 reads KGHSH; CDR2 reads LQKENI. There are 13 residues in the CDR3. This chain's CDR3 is CASSPHRDQPQHF. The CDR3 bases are TGTGCCAGCTCACCTCACAGGGATCAGCCCCAGCATTTT.

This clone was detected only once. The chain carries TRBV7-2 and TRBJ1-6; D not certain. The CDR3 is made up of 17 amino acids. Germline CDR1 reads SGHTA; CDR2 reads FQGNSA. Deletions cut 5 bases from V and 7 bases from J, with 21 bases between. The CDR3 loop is CASSTGWQAGGNSPLHF. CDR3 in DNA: TGTGCCAGCAGCACTGGCTGGCAGGCCGGAGGAAATTCACCCCTCCACTTT.

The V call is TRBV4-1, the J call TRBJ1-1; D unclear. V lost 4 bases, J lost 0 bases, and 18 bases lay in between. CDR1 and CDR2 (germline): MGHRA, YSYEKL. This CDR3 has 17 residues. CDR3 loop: CASSPIRGSRLNTEAFF. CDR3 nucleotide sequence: TGCGCCAGCAGCCCTATTCGAGGTAGCAGATTGAACACTGAAGCTTTCTTT.

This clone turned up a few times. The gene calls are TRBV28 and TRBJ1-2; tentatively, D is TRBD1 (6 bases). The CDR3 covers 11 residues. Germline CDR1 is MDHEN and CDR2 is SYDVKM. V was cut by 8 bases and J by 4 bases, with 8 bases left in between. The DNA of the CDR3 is TGTGCCAGCTACAGGGCCTATGGCTACACCTTC. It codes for CASYRAYGYTF.

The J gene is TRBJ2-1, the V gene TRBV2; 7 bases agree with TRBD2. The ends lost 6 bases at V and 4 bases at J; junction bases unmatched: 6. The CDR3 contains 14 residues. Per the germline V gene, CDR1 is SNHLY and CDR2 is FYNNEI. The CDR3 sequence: CASRASGTYNEQFF. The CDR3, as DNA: TGTGCCAGCAGGGCTAGCGGAACTTACAATGAGCAGTTCTTC. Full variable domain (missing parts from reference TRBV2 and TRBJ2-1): EPEVTQTPSHQVTQMGQEVILRCVPISNHLYFYWYRQILGQKVEFLVSFYNNEISEKSEIFDDQFSVERPDGSNFTLKIRSTKLEDSAMYFCASRASGTYNEQFFGPGTRLTVL.

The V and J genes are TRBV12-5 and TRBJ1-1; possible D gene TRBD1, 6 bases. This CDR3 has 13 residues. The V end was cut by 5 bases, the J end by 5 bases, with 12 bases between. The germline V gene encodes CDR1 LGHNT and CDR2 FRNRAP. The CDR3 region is CASGPGVWTEAFF. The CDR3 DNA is TGTGCTAGTGGTCCAGGGGTTTGGACTGAAGCTTTCTTT.

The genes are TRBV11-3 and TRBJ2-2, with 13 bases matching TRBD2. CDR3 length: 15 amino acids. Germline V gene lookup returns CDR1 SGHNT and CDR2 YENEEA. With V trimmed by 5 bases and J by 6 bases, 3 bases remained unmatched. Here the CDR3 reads CASSHGLAGAGELFF. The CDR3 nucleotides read TGTGCCAGCAGCCACGGACTAGCGGGGGCCGGGGAGCTGTTTTTT.

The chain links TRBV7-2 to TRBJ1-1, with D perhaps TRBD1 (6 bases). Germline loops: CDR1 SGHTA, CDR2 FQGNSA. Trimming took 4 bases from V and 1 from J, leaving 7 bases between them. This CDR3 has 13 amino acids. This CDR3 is CASSSGQNTEAFF. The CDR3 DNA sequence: TGTGCCAGCAGCTCGGGACAGAACACTGAAGCTTTCTTT. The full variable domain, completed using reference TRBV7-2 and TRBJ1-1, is GAGVSQSPSNKVTEKGKDVELRCDPISGHTALYWYRQSLGQGLEFLIYFQGNSAPDKSGLPSDRFSAERTGGSVSTLTIQRTQQEDSAVYLCASSSGQNTEAFFGQGTRLTVV.

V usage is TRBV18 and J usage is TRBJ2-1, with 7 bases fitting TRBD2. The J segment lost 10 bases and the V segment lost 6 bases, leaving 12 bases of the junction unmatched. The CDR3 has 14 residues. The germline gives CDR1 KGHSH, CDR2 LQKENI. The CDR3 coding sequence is TGTGCCAGCTCGCCCGGACTAGTCGGGGGGGAGCAGTTCTTC. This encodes CASSPGLVGGEQFF.

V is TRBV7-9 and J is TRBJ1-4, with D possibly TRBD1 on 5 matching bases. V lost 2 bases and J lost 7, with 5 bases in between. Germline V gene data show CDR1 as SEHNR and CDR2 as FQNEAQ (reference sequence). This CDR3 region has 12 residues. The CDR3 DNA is TGTGCCAGCAGCTTACAGGGTGAAAAACTGTTTTTT. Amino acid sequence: CASSLQGEKLFF.

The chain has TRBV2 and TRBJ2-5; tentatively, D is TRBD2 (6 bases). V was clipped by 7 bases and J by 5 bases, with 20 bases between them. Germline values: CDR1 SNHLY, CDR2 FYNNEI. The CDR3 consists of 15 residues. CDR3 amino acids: CASNSAVAARETQYF. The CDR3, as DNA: TGTGCCAGCAACTCGGCGGTAGCGGCGCGCGAGACCCAGTACTTC.